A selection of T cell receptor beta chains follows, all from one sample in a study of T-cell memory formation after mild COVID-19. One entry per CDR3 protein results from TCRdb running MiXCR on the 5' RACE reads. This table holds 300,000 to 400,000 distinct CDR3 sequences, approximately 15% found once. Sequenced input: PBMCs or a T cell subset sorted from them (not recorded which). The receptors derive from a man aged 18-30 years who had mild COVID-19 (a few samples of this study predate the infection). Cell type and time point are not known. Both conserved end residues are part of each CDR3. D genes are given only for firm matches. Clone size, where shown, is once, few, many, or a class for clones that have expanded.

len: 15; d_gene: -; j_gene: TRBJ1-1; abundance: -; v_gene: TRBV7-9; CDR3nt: TGTGCCAGCAGCTCTTCGGGGGGGGCTGGGACTGAAGCTTTCTTT; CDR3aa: CASSSSGGAGTEAFF
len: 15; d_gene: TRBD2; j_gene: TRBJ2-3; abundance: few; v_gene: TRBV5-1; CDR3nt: TGCGCCAGCAGCGGAGGGACTAGCCTTCCAGATACGCAGTATTTT; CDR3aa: CASSGGTSLPDTQYF
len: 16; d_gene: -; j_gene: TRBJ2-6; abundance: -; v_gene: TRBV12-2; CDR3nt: TGTGCAAGTCGCCCGACGGGTGCGGCGGGGGCCAACGTCCTGACTTTC; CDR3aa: CASRPTGAAGANVLTF
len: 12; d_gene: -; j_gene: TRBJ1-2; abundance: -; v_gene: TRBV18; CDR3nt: TGTGCCAGCTCACTGTCACTTTATGGCTACACCTTC; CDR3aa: CASSLSLYGYTF
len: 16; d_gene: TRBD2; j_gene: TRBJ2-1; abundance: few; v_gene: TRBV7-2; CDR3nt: TGTGCCAGCAGCTCATACACCCTAGCGGCCTACAATGAGCAGTTCTTC; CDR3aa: CASSSYTLAAYNEQFF
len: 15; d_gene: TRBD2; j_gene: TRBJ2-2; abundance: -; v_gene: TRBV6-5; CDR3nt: TGTGCCAGCAGTTACGGCGGGGGGGCTGGCGGGGAGCTGTTTTTT; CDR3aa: CASSYGGGAGGELFF
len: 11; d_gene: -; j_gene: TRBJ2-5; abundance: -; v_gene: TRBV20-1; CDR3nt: TGCAGTGTCGAGGGTGGGGAGACCCAGTACTTC; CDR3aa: CSVEGGETQYF
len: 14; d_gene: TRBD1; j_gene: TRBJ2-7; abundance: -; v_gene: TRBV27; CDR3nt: TGTGCCACCAGATTCGAGACAGGGGGTTGCGAGCAGTACTTC; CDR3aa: CATRFETGGCEQYF
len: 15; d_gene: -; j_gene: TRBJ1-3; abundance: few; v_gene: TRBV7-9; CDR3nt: TGTGCCAGCAGCTGGACAGATCGACCTGGAAACACCATATATTTT; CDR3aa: CASSWTDRPGNTIYF
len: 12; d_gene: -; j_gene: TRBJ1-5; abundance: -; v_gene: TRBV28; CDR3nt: TGTGCCAGCATAGGGGGACGGCGGCCCCAGCATTTT; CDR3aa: CASIGGRRPQHF
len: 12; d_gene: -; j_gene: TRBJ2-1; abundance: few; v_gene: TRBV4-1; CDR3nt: TGCGCCAGCAGCCTTAACCGGGCTGAGCAGTTCTTC; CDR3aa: CASSLNRAEQFF
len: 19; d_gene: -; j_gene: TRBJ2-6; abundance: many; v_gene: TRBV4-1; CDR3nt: TGCGCCAGCAGCCAAGTGGGGTCCAGGGGAGGGAAGGGGGCCAACGTCCTGACTTTC; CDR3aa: CASSQVGSRGGKGANVLTF
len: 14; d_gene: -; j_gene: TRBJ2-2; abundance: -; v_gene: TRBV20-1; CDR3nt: TGCAGTGCTAGAAGGACAGTGAACACCGGGGAGCTGTTTTTT; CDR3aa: CSARRTVNTGELFF
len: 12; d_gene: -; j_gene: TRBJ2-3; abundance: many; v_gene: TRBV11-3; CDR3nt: TGTGCCAGCAGTTCCCTGGATGATACGCAGTATTTT; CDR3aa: CASSSLDDTQYF
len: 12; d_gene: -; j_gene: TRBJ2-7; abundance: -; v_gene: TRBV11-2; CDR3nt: TGTGCCAGCAGCCCCCGACAGGAACCGTTGACGTTC; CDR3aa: CASSPRQEPLTF